These T cell receptor beta chains were read from a single sample in a study of post-analysis software for immune sequencing data. TCRdb reprocessed the PCR reads with MiXCR, giving one entry per CDR3 protein. The sample has 650,000 to 850,000 distinct CDR3 sequences, under 70% seen once. Sequenced sample: blood. These receptors were taken from a girl between 5 and 17 years old with multiple sclerosis. CDR3s include the opening cysteine and the closing phenylalanine or tryptophan. A D gene is named only where the DNA matches it firmly. Not all rows give a size; the values are once, few, many and, for expanded clones, a class.

size | J | V | D | DNA | CDR3
few | TRBJ2-5 | TRBV10-3 | - | TGTGCCATCAGTGACCAAACCGCGGGCCAAGAGACCCAGTACTTC | CAISDQTAGQETQYF
- | TRBJ2-7 | TRBV29-1 | - | TGCAGCGTTGTCACATGGGGTTCCTACGAGCAGTACTTC | CSVVTWGSYEQYF
- | TRBJ1-2 | TRBV7-6 | TRBD1 | TGTGCCAGCACCCCGGGACAGGGTTCCTATGGCTACACCTTC | CASTPGQGSYGYTF
few | TRBJ2-6 | TRBV10-3 | - | TGTGCCATCAGTGGTACAGCCTCTGGGGCCAACGTCCTGACTTTC | CAISGTASGANVLTF
- | TRBJ2-7 | TRBV5-4 | - | TGTGCCAGCAGCTTGGAGTTGGGTTTTGGATTAGGTTGGGGCGAGCAGTACTTC | CASSLELGFGLGWGEQYF
- | TRBJ2-1 | TRBV2 | - | TGTGCCAGCAGTGTGGGGTTAGAGCAGTTCTTC | CASSVGLEQFF
few | TRBJ2-7 | TRBV4-1 | TRBD2 | TGCGCCAGCAGCCAACCGGGACTAGCGGAAACCCCCTACGAGCAGTACTTC | CASSQPGLAETPYEQYF
- | TRBJ2-3 | TRBV18 | TRBD2 | TGTGCCAGCTCACCGCCGGGACTAGCGGTCCCAGATACGCAGTATTTT | CASSPPGLAVPDTQYF
- | TRBJ2-1 | TRBV7-2 | - | TGTGCCAGCAGCTTCGGGAGCTCCGCCTACAATGAGCAGTTCTTC | CASSFGSSAYNEQFF
- | TRBJ2-6 | TRBV2 | TRBD1 | TGTGCCAGCAATATAGGGACAGGGAGGTCTGGGGCCAACGTCCTGACTTTC | CASNIGTGRSGANVLTF
- | TRBJ2-5 | TRBV2 | - | TGTGCCACCCCTTTGCGGGGGCGCGGAGAGACCCAGTACTTC | CATPLRGRGETQYF
- | TRBJ2-5 | TRBV14 | - | TGTGCCAGCAGCCAAGTCCGCTCCCAATTGTACTTC | CASSQVRSQLYF
- | TRBJ2-7 | TRBV5-1 | - | TGCGCCAGCAAGATGCCAGGAGCCTACGAGCAGTACTTC | CASKMPGAYEQYF
- | TRBJ2-5 | TRBV20-1 | TRBD2 | TGCAGTGCTAGAGTCCCGGGGGGGCCAAGAGAGACCCAGTACTTC | CSARVPGGPRETQYF
- | TRBJ2-7 | TRBV6-5 | - | TGTGCCAGCAGTTACTCTGGGACGGCTACCTACGAGCAGTACTTC | CASSYSGTATYEQYF
- | TRBJ2-1 | TRBV7-9 | - | TGTGCCAGCAGCCCAGACCCCCGGGAGCAGTTCTTC | CASSPDPREQFF
- | TRBJ2-3 | TRBV12-3/TRBV12-4 | - | TGTGCCAGCAGTTTTCGGGCGGGACCCTCCCCAGATACGCAGTATTTT | CASSFRAGPSPDTQYF
- | TRBJ2-1 | TRBV7-2 | - | TGTGCCAGCAGCTTAGCTCAGGTGGGAAACAATGAGCAGTTCTTC | CASSLAQVGNNEQFF
- | TRBJ1-2 | TRBV12-3/TRBV12-4 | TRBD1 | TGTGCCAGCAGTTTCTCGGGACAGGGGCATGGCTACACCTTC | CASSFSGQGHGYTF
- | TRBJ2-1 | TRBV2 | - | TGTGCCAGCCTGGGGACCTGGACAGTTAGTTTCCCCCAGTTCTTC | CASLGTWTVSFPQFF
few | TRBJ2-1 | TRBV5-1 | - | TGCGCCAGCAGCTTGGAAGGGAGGCCCGTCCTTAATGAGCAGTTCTTC | CASSLEGRPVLNEQFF
- | TRBJ2-7 | TRBV6-5 | TRBD1 | TGTGCCAGCACGTCGCCGGGACAGGGGTTGGGGTACGAGCAGTACTTC | CASTSPGQGLGYEQYF
few | TRBJ2-7 | TRBV29-1 | - | TGCAGCGTTGATGACGCGTACGAGCAGTACTTC | CSVDDAYEQYF
- | TRBJ2-5 | TRBV3-1 | TRBD2 | TGTGCCAGCAGCCTGTGGACTAGCGGGGTAGGGGAGACCCAGTACTTC | CASSLWTSGVGETQYF
few | TRBJ2-7 | TRBV29-1 | - | TGCAGCGTTGAGTACGGGGCGGGAGAGCAGTACTTC | CSVEYGAGEQYF
- | TRBJ1-2 | TRBV6-5 | TRBD1 | TGTGCCAGCAGATTGGGACAGGGCTATGGCTACACCTTC | CASRLGQGYGYTF
- | TRBJ2-4 | TRBV7-9 | - | TGTGCCAGCAGCTTAGCGGGGCTAAACGGGGACATTCAGTACTTC | CASSLAGLNGDIQYF
- | TRBJ2-7 | TRBV12-3/TRBV12-4 | - | TGTGCCAGCAGTCGCTACCTATGGACCTACGAGCAGTACTTC | CASSRYLWTYEQYF
- | TRBJ2-7 | TRBV5-1 | TRBD2 | TGCGCCAGCAGCTGGGGTTCTAGCGGGAGTCCCTACGAGCAGTACTTC | CASSWGSSGSPYEQYF
once | TRBJ2-7 | TRBV10-3 | - | TGTGCCATATCTCCAGCGGGCTACGAGCAGTACTTC | CAISPAGYEQYF
few | TRBJ2-1 | TRBV6-5 | TRBD2 | TGTGCCGGCAGTCGCGCGAGGACTAGCAGTGAGCAGTTCTTC | CAGSRARTSSEQFF
- | TRBJ2-7 | TRBV7-2 | - | TGTGCCAGCAGCTTATTGGCGGACATCAAGCAGTACTTC | CASSLLADIKQYF
few | TRBJ1-2 | TRBV7-9 | - | TGTGCCAGCAGCTTAGGGGGGAACGCCTATGGCTACACCTTC | CASSLGGNAYGYTF
- | TRBJ2-5 | TRBV15 | - | TGTGCCACCAGCAGGACACAGAGCGGAGAGACCCAGTACTTC | CATSRTQSGETQYF
- | TRBJ2-1 | TRBV6-5 | - | TGTGCCAGCAGACCCGGGGGACTGACAACCTACAATGAGCAGTTCTTC | CASRPGGLTTYNEQFF
- | TRBJ1-1 | TRBV6-1 | - | TGTGCCAGCTGCCGCCTCAAGTCGAACACTGAAGCTTTCTTT | CASCRLKSNTEAFF
- | TRBJ1-4 | TRBV12-3/TRBV12-4 | - | TGTGCCAGCAGCCTCGGGACACCTGTTAATGAAAAACTGTTTTTT | CASSLGTPVNEKLFF
few | TRBJ2-7 | TRBV27 | TRBD1 | TGTGCCAGCAGCAGGGACAGGACAGGGGAGCAGTACTTC | CASSRDRTGEQYF
- | TRBJ2-5 | TRBV7-9 | TRBD1 | TGTGCCAGCAGCTTATACTCGGGACAGGGTGGAAAGACCCAGTACTTC | CASSLYSGQGGKTQYF
- | TRBJ2-5 | TRBV18 | - | TGTGCCAGCTCACCTTCAGGGACCCAAGAGACCCAGTACTTC | CASSPSGTQETQYF
- | TRBJ2-4 | TRBV6-1 | - | TGTGCCAGCACCGGACCGAGCCTAGCCAAAAACATTCAGTACTTC | CASTGPSLAKNIQYF
- | TRBJ2-3 | TRBV24-1 | - | TGTGCCACCAGTGAGGGGGGAAGGGGCCACCCGGGGGCAGATACGCAGTATTTT | CATSEGGRGHPGADTQYF
few | TRBJ2-7 | TRBV11-2 | TRBD2 | TGTGCCAGCAGCTTAGGGCTAGCGGTTCCCCACGAGCAGTACTTC | CASSLGLAVPHEQYF
- | TRBJ2-4 | TRBV9 | - | TGTGCCAGCAGCGTAGGGGCAGGGTTCAAAAACATTCAGTACTTC | CASSVGAGFKNIQYF
- | TRBJ2-7 | TRBV5-1 | TRBD1 | TGCGCCAGCAGCTTGGTTGGACAGGGGTTCGACGAGCAGTACTTC | CASSLVGQGFDEQYF
- | TRBJ2-3 | TRBV7-9 | TRBD2 | TGTGCCAGCAGACCGGGACTAGCGGGAGGAATTACAGATACGCAGTATTTT | CASRPGLAGGITDTQYF
- | TRBJ2-3 | TRBV12-3/TRBV12-4 | TRBD2 | TGTGCCAGCAGCCTCCCCCTAGCGGGAAGAGGTACAGATACGCAGTATTTT | CASSLPLAGRGTDTQYF
- | TRBJ2-7 | TRBV7-2 | - | TGTGCCAGCAGCTTAGACGTGGGGGGGCTCTACGAGCAGTACTTC | CASSLDVGGLYEQYF
- | TRBJ2-1 | TRBV25-1 | TRBD2 | TGTGCCAGCAGTGTTACTAGCGTTAGCTCCTACAATGAGCAGTTCTTC | CASSVTSVSSYNEQFF
- | TRBJ2-7 | TRBV18 | - | TGTGCCAGCTCACTTTCCGGGACGCCCGGGAGCTCCTACGAGCAGTACTTC | CASSLSGTPGSSYEQYF
- | TRBJ2-1 | TRBV5-1 | - | TGCGCCAGCAGCTTGGAGCCAGACTACGGCTACAATGAGCAGTTCTTC | CASSLEPDYGYNEQFF
- | TRBJ2-4 | TRBV12-3/TRBV12-4 | - | TGTGCCAGCAGCTACGGACAAACTAAAAACATTCAGTACTTC | CASSYGQTKNIQYF
- | TRBJ2-1 | TRBV12-3/TRBV12-4 | - | TGTGCCAGCAGACCGGGACTCAACAATGAGCAGTTCTTC | CASRPGLNNEQFF
- | TRBJ2-7 | TRBV7-6 | TRBD2 | TGTGCCAGCAGCTTCATGGGACTAGCGGGGAACCACGAGCAGTACTTC | CASSFMGLAGNHEQYF
few | TRBJ1-5 | TRBV4-1 | - | TGCGCCAGCAGCCAAGGTGTAGGAGGAGGCCAGCCCCAGCATTTT | CASSQGVGGGQPQHF
once | TRBJ2-5 | TRBV29-1 | TRBD2 | TGCAGCGTTGAGGTAAACGGGAGGATCGGAGAGACCCAGTACTTC | CSVEVNGRIGETQYF
- | TRBJ1-1 | TRBV6-4 | - | TGTGCCAGCAGTGAGTCGGCAGGTGTTAACACTGAAGCTTTCTTT | CASSESAGVNTEAFF
- | TRBJ1-5 | TRBV3-1 | TRBD1 | TGTGCCAGCAGCCAATCAGGACAGGGTAGTCAGCCCCAGCATTTT | CASSQSGQGSQPQHF
few | TRBJ1-5 | TRBV7-2 | - | TGTGCCAGCAGCTTAGCGATAGGGGAACGATATCGGCCCCAGCATTTT | CASSLAIGERYRPQHF
- | TRBJ1-2 | TRBV3-1 | - | TGTGCCAGCAGCCTAACCTCCTATGGCTGCACCTTC | CASSLTSYGCTF